The source of this T cell receptor (beta chain) is a study of T-cell reconstitution after alpha-beta-depleted transplantation in children. The CDR3 has 14 residues. V lost 4 bases and J lost 3; bases outside the gene matches: 2. Germline-derived CDR1 and CDR2 are MGHDK and SYGVNS. Unique molecular identifiers featured in how the TCRbeta library was prepared. In TCRdb, the PCR reads were re-called with MiXCR into one record per CDR3 protein. This sample yields about 400,000 distinct CDR3 sequences, of which approximately 20% are seen a single time; 3% to 4.5% belongs to the top ten. The source is a human donor who donated a stem cell graft to a child with acute myeloid leukemia. The rearrangement uses TRBV25-1 and TRBJ2-2; 7 bases match TRBD1. The sequenced sample was PBMCs from the stem cell graft donor, obtained from the stem cell graft. The CDR3 sequence is CASSAGTDTGELFF. The CDR3 DNA follows: TGTGCCAGCAGTGCGGGGACAGACACCGGGGAGCTGTTTTTT.